These 24 T cell receptor beta chains originate from one sample sequenced in a study of tissue T cells after allogeneic stem cell transplantation. Using immunoSEQ multiplex PCR, the repertoire was profiled, and TCRdb retains in-frame clones only, with some absent. Here the sample spans around 50,000 clones, about 73% being singletons. The sample taken for sequencing was sorted cells pooled from one or two spleens. Source of these receptors: a pool of C57BL/6 mice in good health.

A note on this clone: Genes and germline come from the mouse. From the germline J gene comes the end of the CDR3, since the read stops 1 residue before it. The chain has TRBV19 and TRBJ1-2; no firm D call. This CDR3 contains 13 residues. The germline V gene encodes CDR1 FNHDT and CDR2 SITEND (reference sequence). V lost 4 bases and J 0 bases, leaving 7 bases between the germline ends. This CDR3 reads CASSHSANSDYTF. The sequenced CDR3 bases are TGTGCCAGCAGTCACAGTGCAAACTCCGACTACACC. Complete variable domain (other parts from reference TRBV19 and TRBJ1-2): GGIITQTPKFLIGQEGQKLTLKCQQNFNHDTMYWYRQDSGKGLRLIYYSITENDLQKGDLSEGYDASREKKSSFSLTVTSAQKNEMAVFLCASSHSANSDYTFGSGTRLLVI.

This clone was counted a single time. All gene names here are mouse names. With the read ending 1 residue before the CDR3 end, the germline J gene is used to fill in that end. The chain combines TRBV15 with TRBJ1-1, with a weak D call TRBD1 (6 bases). CDR3 size: 14 residues. CDR1 SGHND and CDR2 FRSKSL come from the germline V gene. Trimming left V 4 bases short and J 0 bases short, with 9 bases between. The covered CDR3 bases are TGTGCCAGCAGTTGGGGGACAACAAACACAGAAGTCTTC. This gives the protein CASSWGTTNTEVF. The whole CDR3 reads CASSWGTTNTEVFF.

As for this clone: Gene names denote mouse genes. The read stops 1 residue short of the end of the CDR3; the missing end is completed from the germline J gene. V gene TRBV19 combines with J gene TRBJ2-5; D is ambiguous. Trimming removed 4 bases at V and 6 bases at J, with 12 bases between. Germline CDR1 reads FNHDT; CDR2 reads SITEND (reference sequence). This CDR3 is built from 13 residues. The CDR3 protein is CASSGGEKDTQYF. Incomplete CDR3 DNA: TGTGCCAGCAGTGGCGGGGAAAAGGACACCCAGTAC. Together with reference TRBV19 and TRBJ2-5, the CDR3 gives the full variable domain: GGIITQTPKFLIGQEGQKLTLKCQQNFNHDTMYWYRQDSGKGLRLIYYSITENDLQKGDLSEGYDASREKKSSFSLTVTSAQKNEMAVFLCASSGGEKDTQYFGPGTRLLVL.

In regard to this clone: Gene names are the mouse ones. CDR3 protein: CASGDWGGRQNTLYF. The covered CDR3 bases are TGTGCCAGCGGTGACTGGGGGGGCAGGCAAAACACCTTGTAC. This sequence joins TRBV13-2 and TRBJ2-4; 10 bases align to TRBD2. The read ends 1 residue early relative to the CDR3; the germline J gene fills the gap. Unmatched junction bases numbered 3, after V lost 2 bases and J lost 3 bases. Germline V lookup: CDR1 NNHNN, CDR2 SYGAGS (reference sequence). CDR3 length: 15 residues.

Worth noting for this clone: Gene names follow the mouse nomenclature. The CDR3 end lies 1 residue beyond the end of the read and is filled in from the germline J gene. The V call is TRBV13-3, the J call TRBJ2-7, with D possibly being TRBD2 (6 bases). In germline, CDR1 is NNHDY, CDR2 SYVADS. CDR3 size: 13 residues. V was clipped by 0 bases and J by 4 bases, with 8 bases between them. The DNA read from the CDR3 is TGTGCCAGCAGTGATGACTGGGTTTATGAACAGTAC. Translated, it gives CASSDDWVYEQY. The full CDR3 is CASSDDWVYEQYF.

Concerning this clone: Mouse names are used for the genes. With the read ending 1 residue before the CDR3 end, the germline J gene is used to fill in that end. V usage is TRBV5 and J usage is TRBJ1-1; D ambiguous. Germline V gives CDR1 LGHNA, CDR2 YNLKQL (reference sequence). The CDR3 is 12 amino acids. Trimming cost V 0 bases and J 8 bases, with 7 bases left between them. CDR3 loop: CASSQDRREVFF. The CDR3 bases that were read are TGTGCCAGCAGCCAAGATCGTCGGGAAGTCTTC.

Remarks on this clone: The gene names given are mouse names. The read stops 1 residue short of the end of the CDR3; the missing end is completed from the germline J gene. The genes are TRBV13-3 and TRBJ2-5, with 7 bases lining up with TRBD1. V shed 0 bases and J 0 bases; nucleotides not matched to a gene: 7. The CDR3 extends over 17 amino acids. Germline-derived CDR1 and CDR2 are NNHDY and SYVADS. The CDR3 sequence is CASSDGTGNSNQDTQYF. Incomplete CDR3 DNA: TGTGCCAGCAGTGATGGGACAGGAAATTCTAACCAAGACACCCAGTAC. The full variable domain, rest sourced from reference TRBV13-3 and TRBJ2-5, is EAAVTQSPRSKVAVTGGKVTLSCHQTNNHDYMYWYRQDTGHGLRLIHYSYVADSTEKGDIPDGYKASRPSQENFSLILELASLSQTAVYFCASSDGTGNSNQDTQYFGPGTRLLVL.

Concerning this clone itself: Genes and germline are mouse. Coverage ceases 1 residue before the CDR3 finishes, and the germline J gene fills in the end. The gene calls are TRBV23 and TRBJ1-6; the table's D call, TRBD1, has no DNA check behind it. TRBJ1-6 is reported as an ORF; its role is uncertain. The CDR3 runs to 14 residues. From germline, CDR1 is KGHTA and CDR2 FQNQQP. The covered CDR3 bases are TGCTCCAGCAGTCAAGGACAGTATAATTCGCCCCTCTAC. It yields the protein CSSSQGQYNSPLY. The whole CDR3 protein is CSSSQGQYNSPLYF.

Note on this clone: The germline and genes are mouse ones. Coverage ceases 1 residue before the CDR3 finishes, and the germline J gene fills in the end. V usage is TRBV5 and J usage is TRBJ2-1; TRBD1 matches 10 bases. Germline CDR1 is LGHNA and CDR2 is YNLKQL (reference sequence). This CDR3 is built from 16 residues. V gave up 0 bases and J gave up 5 bases; unmatched junction bases: 4. CDR3 sequence: CASSQDKGQGNAEQFF. CDR3 DNA (partial): TGTGCCAGCAGCCAAGATAAGGGACAGGGGAATGCTGAGCAGTTC.

This clone has just a few counts. Mouse gene names apply. The CDR3 end is not reached by the read, which stops 1 residue before it; the germline J gene fills it in. Other DNA sequences in this specimen translate into the identical CDR3. The chain links TRBV1 to TRBJ2-7; D may be TRBD1 (5 bases). Trimming cost V 5 bases and J 3 bases, with 8 bases left between them. This CDR3 region has 12 residues. The germline V gene encodes CDR1 NSQYPW and CDR2 LRSPGD (reference sequence). The CDR3 sequence: CTCSPQGYEQYF. The covered CDR3 bases are TGCACCTGCAGTCCCCAGGGCTATGAACAGTAC.

This clone was seen more than once but under ten times. All gene names here are mouse names. The DNA read from the CDR3 is TGTGCCAGCAGTCCGGACAGGGGGCTCGAACAGTAC. Residues: CASSPDRGLEQY. The full CDR3 is CASSPDRGLEQYF. V usage is TRBV19 and J usage is TRBJ2-7, with 11 bases fitting TRBD1. The read falls 1 residue short of the CDR3 end, and the missing part is taken from the germline J gene. With V trimmed by 4 bases and J by 7 bases, 4 bases remained unmatched. CDR3 length: 13 amino acids. The germline gives CDR1 FNHDT, CDR2 SITEND (reference sequence). Full variable domain (missing parts from reference TRBV19 and TRBJ2-7): GGIITQTPKFLIGQEGQKLTLKCQQNFNHDTMYWYRQDSGKGLRLIYYSITENDLQKGDLSEGYDASREKKSSFSLTVTSAQKNEMAVFLCASSPDRGLEQYFGPGTRLTVL.

Comments on this clone: Gene names denote mouse genes. The read terminates 1 residue before the CDR3 end, so the remaining end is supplied by the germline J gene. The chain joins TRBV5 to TRBJ1-4, with D possibly TRBD1 on 5 matching bases. V lost 0 bases and J lost 0, with 5 bases in between. Germline V gives CDR1 LGHNA, CDR2 YNLKQL (reference sequence). The CDR3 is made up of 15 amino acids. The CDR3 bases that were read are TGTGCCAGCAGCCAAGAGGGGGTTTCCAACGAAAGATTATTT. Residues: CASSQEGVSNERLF. The entire CDR3 protein reads CASSQEGVSNERLFF.

Notes on this clone: The gene symbols are mouse symbols. The read terminates 1 residue ahead of where the CDR3 ends, so the germline J gene completes it. The rearrangement uses TRBV14 and TRBJ1-1, with TRBD1 matching over 7 bases. Unmatched junction bases numbered 2, after V lost 3 bases and J lost 0 bases. CDR3 length equals 14 residues. CDR1 SGHDT and CDR2 FRDEAV come from the germline V gene. The CDR3 loop reads CASSYRGANTEVFF. Incomplete CDR3 DNA: TGTGCCAGCAGTTACAGGGGTGCAAACACAGAAGTCTTC.

Comment on this clone: The genes are named according to mouse. With the read ending 1 residue before the CDR3 end, the germline J gene is used to fill in that end. This chain uses TRBV16 with TRBJ2-7; 12 positions agree with TRBD1. J gave up 6 bases and V 5 bases, and 5 bases lay outside the gene matches. The CDR3 extends over 14 amino acids. Looked up from germline, CDR1 is SGHSA and CDR2 is FRNQAP. The sequenced CDR3 bases are TGTGCAAGCAGCGCTGGGACAGGGGGCAGTGAACAGTAC. It specifies CASSAGTGGSEQY. The complete CDR3 protein is CASSAGTGGSEQYF.

Worth noting for this clone: The genes and germline here are from mouse. The CDR3 end falls 1 residue outside the read, so it is completed with the germline J gene. The sample contains more than one DNA sequence encoding this CDR3. The rearrangement uses TRBV13-2 and TRBJ2-3, with 11 nucleotides matching TRBD2. With 5 bases clipped from V and 0 bases from J, the junction kept 2 bases outside the gene matches. The germline gives CDR1 NNHNN, CDR2 SYGAGS (reference sequence). This CDR3 contains 15 residues. CDR3 sequence reads: CASGDWGASAETLYF. CDR3 bases read: TGTGCCAGCGGGGACTGGGGGGCAAGTGCAGAAACGCTGTAT.

About this clone itself: Genes here carry mouse names. The CDR3 end is not reached by the read, which stops 1 residue before it; the germline J gene fills it in. The chain recombines TRBV3 with TRBJ1-3; D is unresolved. The V gene lost 4 bases and the J gene lost 0 bases, with 10 bases spanning the gap. CDR3 length equals 15 residues. CDR1 and CDR2 (germline): SNHLY, FYNGKV (reference sequence). CDR3 DNA (partial): TGTGCCAGCAGCTCGACGGGAAATTCTGGAAATACGCTCTAT. Its protein is CASSSTGNSGNTLY. The whole CDR3 is CASSSTGNSGNTLYF.

Comments on this clone: Genes and germline are mouse. The CDR3 is cut off 1 residue early in the read; its end comes from the germline J gene. V gene TRBV20 combines with J gene TRBJ2-5; possibly TRBD1 for D (5 bases). CDR3 length equals 12 residues. Germline V gene lookup returns CDR1 GFQATS and CDR2 STVNSAI. The germline V and J ends were trimmed by 1 base and 4 bases, with 6 bases remaining between them. CDR3 residues: CGARAGKDTQYF. The sequenced CDR3 bases are TGTGGTGCTAGGGCAGGGAAAGACACCCAGTAC.

Worth noting for this clone: Mouse names are used for the genes. The read finishes 1 residue shy of the CDR3 end, and the germline J gene is used to complete it. V and J are TRBV19 and TRBJ2-1; D is uncertain. V lost 2 bases and J 7 bases, leaving 7 bases between the germline ends. The CDR3 has 12 residues. Per germline, CDR1 FNHDT and CDR2 SITEND (reference sequence). The sequenced CDR3 bases are TGTGCCAGCAGTATCCGGAAGGCTGAGCAGTTC. Its protein is CASSIRKAEQF. The CDR3 in its entirety is CASSIRKAEQFF.

Details on this clone: The gene names here belong to mouse. CDR3: CASSAGLGGIWAEQFF. The covered CDR3 bases are TGTGCCAGCAGTGCAGGACTGGGGGGTATTTGGGCTGAGCAGTTC. V usage is TRBV13-3 and J usage is TRBJ2-1; 11 positions agree with TRBD2. The read finishes 1 residue shy of the CDR3 end, and the germline J gene is used to complete it. The ends lost 3 bases at V and 7 bases at J; junction bases unmatched: 9. This CDR3 has 16 residues. Germline V gene sequence: CDR1 NNHDY, CDR2 SYVADS.

In regard to this clone: The gene symbols are mouse symbols. Coverage ceases 1 residue before the CDR3 finishes, and the germline J gene fills in the end. This sequence joins TRBV13-2 and TRBJ1-4; a weak D match, TRBD1 (6 bases). Trimming cost V 2 bases and J 3 bases, with 8 bases left between them. The length of the CDR3 is 14 residues. The germline V gene encodes CDR1 NNHNN and CDR2 SYGAGS (reference sequence). The CDR3 region is CASGEGQPNERLFF. CDR3 DNA (partial): TGTGCCAGCGGTGAGGGACAACCCAACGAAAGATTATTT.

As concerns this clone: Gene names follow the mouse nomenclature. The CDR3 goes on 1 residue after the read ends, and that part is filled in from the germline J gene. This chain connects TRBV12-2 to TRBJ2-3, with 10 positions matching TRBD2. Losses at the gene ends were 2 bases for V and 0 bases for J; bases not matched to a gene: 4. This CDR3 spans 16 amino acids. Looked up from germline, CDR1 is SGHLS and CDR2 is HYDKME. The sequenced CDR3 bases are TGTGCCAGCTCTCCCGACTGGGGGGAGAGTGCAGAAACGCTGTAT. Encoded protein: CASSPDWGESAETLY. The full CDR3 is CASSPDWGESAETLYF.

In regard to this clone: The genes and germline here are from mouse. The CDR3 DNA, read in part, is TGCACCTGCAGTGCTGGGACAAACTATGCTGAGCAGTTC. It encodes CTCSAGTNYAEQF. The whole CDR3 region reads CTCSAGTNYAEQFF. The rearrangement joins TRBV1 to TRBJ2-1; D perhaps matches TRBD1 (6 bases). The CDR3 extends 1 residue past the end of the read, so its final part is completed from the germline J gene. Trimming removed 3 bases from V and 1 base from J, with 7 bases in between. The CDR3 is made up of 14 amino acids. Germline V gene data show CDR1 as NSQYPW and CDR2 as LRSPGD (reference sequence).

This clone has just one count. Each gene name is a mouse one. The read finishes 1 residue shy of the CDR3 end, and the germline J gene is used to complete it. The chain links TRBV5 to TRBJ2-1, with 11 bases lining up with TRBD2. V shed 4 bases and J 6 bases; nucleotides not matched to a gene: 2. Germline assignment: CDR1 LGHNA and CDR2 YNLKQL (reference sequence). The CDR3 totals 14 residues. The part of the CDR3 DNA that was read is TGTGCCAGCAGCCCGGACTGGGGGGTTGCTGAGCAGTTC. Translation: CASSPDWGVAEQF. The whole CDR3 protein reads CASSPDWGVAEQFF.

Of note for this clone: Gene names and germline refer to mouse. The read falls 1 residue short of the CDR3 end, and the missing part is taken from the germline J gene. The gene calls are TRBV4 and TRBJ2-4; tentative D call: TRBD1 (5 bases). The germline V gene encodes CDR1 LGHDT and CDR2 YNNKQL (reference sequence). Trimming removed 8 bases from V and 0 bases from J, with 9 bases in between. This CDR3 contains 13 residues. CDR3 bases read: TGTGCCAGCCCAAGGGGTAGTCAAAACACCTTGTAC. Protein sequence: CASPRGSQNTLY. The full CDR3 protein is CASPRGSQNTLYF.